A few counts support the clone carrying this T cell receptor (beta chain). What it recognizes is unknown. This sample is part of a study of T cell repertoires in cytomegalovirus infection. Study in general: In the study, CMV epitopes included recently identified HLA-C-restricted and well-studied HLA-B-restricted ones.

The length of the CDR3 is 14 residues. V was clipped by 8 bases and J by 2 bases, with 16 bases between them. Germline V gene data show CDR1 as SNHLY and CDR2 as FYNNEI. One entry per CDR3 protein, called by TCRdb with MiXCR from the reads. Of about 770,000 distinct CDR3 sequences in the sample, about 27% were seen once. The source of this sequence is a human donor in good health (CMV status not recorded). Some clones in this sample may be carry-over from other donors' samples. The gene calls are TRBV2 and TRBJ2-7; D remains ambiguous. Sequenced here: cultured CD8+ T cells from PBMCs, sampled from culture after CMV antigen stimulation. CDR3 bases: TGTGCCAGCGGCCCTTCGAGACCGACCTACGAGCAGTACGTC. Protein sequence: CASGPSRPTYEQYV.